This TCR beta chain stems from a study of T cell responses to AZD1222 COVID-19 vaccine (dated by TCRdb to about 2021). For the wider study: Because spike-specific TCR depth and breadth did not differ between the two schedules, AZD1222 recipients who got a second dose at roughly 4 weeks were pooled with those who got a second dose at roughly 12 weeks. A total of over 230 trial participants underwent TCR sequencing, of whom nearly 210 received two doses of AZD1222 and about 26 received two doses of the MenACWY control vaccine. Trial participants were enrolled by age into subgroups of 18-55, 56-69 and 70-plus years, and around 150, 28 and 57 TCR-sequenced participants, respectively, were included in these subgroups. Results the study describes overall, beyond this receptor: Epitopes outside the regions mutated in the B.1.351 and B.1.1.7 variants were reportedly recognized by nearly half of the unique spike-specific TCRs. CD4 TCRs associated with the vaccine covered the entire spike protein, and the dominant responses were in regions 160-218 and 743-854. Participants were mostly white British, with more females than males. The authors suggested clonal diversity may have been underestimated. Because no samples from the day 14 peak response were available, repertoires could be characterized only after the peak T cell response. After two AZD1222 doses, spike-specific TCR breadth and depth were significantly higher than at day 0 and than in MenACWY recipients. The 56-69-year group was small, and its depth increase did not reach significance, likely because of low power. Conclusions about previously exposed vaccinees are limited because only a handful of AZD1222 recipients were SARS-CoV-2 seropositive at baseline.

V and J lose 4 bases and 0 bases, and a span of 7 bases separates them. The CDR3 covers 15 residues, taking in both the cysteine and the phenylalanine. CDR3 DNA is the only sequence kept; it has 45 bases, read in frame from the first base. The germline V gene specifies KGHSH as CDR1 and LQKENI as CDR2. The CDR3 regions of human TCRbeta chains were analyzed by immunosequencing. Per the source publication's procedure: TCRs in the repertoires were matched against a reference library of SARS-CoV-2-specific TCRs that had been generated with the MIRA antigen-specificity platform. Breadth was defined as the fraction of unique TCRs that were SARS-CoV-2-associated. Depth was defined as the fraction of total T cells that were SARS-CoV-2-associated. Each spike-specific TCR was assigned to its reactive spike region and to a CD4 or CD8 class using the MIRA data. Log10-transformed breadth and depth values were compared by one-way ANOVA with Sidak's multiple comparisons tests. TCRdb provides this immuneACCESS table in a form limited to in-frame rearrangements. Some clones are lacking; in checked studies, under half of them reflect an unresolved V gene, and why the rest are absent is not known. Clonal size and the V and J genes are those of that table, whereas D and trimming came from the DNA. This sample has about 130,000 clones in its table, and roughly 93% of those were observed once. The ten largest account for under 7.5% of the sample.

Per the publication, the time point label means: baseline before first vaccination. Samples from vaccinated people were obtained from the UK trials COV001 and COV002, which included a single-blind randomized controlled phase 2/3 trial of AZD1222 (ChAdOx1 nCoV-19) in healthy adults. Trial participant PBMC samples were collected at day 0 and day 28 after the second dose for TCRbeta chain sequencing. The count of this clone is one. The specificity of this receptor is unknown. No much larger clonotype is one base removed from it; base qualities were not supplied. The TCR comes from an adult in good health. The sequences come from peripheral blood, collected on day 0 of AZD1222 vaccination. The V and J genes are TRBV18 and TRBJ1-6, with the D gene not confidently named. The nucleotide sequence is TGTGCCAGCTCACTACCAAGCTCCTATAATTCACCCCTCCACTTT. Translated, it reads CASSLPSSYNSPLHF.